This T cell receptor (beta chain) was found in a study of blood T cell repertoires in COVID-19. The CDR3 has 12 amino acids. Germline values: CDR1 MNHEY, CDR2 SVGAGI. The J segment lost 10 bases and the V segment lost 4 bases, leaving 5 bases of the junction unmatched. Original analysis: Reference gene primer amplification gave nucleated cell count estimates. Profiling relied on immunoSEQ multiplex PCR, and the TCRdb table lists in-frame clones only, not all of them. V and J calls plus clone size are reproduced from that table; the DNA served to infer D and trimming. Of 150,000 to 200,000 clones listed, roughly 80% are singletons. Patients of the Seattle cohort, enrolled during active infection, were followed longitudinally.

Sequenced material: peripheral blood. This clonotype originated in an older woman with COVID-19, enrolled during active disease. The chain is built from TRBV6-5 and TRBJ1-1, with 8 bases identical to TRBD1. For the CDR3, the DNA is TGTGCCAGCAGTTCGACGGACAGGGTAGCTTTCTTT. This sequence encodes CASSSTDRVAFF.